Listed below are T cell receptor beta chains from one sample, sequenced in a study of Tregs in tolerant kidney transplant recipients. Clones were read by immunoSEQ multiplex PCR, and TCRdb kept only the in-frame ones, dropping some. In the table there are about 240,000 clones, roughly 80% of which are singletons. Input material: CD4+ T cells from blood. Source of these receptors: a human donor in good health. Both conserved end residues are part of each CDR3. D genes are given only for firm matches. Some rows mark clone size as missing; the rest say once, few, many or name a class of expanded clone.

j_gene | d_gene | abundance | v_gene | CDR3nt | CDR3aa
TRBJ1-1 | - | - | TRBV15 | TGTGCCACCAGCCCAGATACGGGGGTATACACTGAAGCTTTCTTT | CATSPDTGVYTEAFF
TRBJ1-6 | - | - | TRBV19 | TGTGCCAGTAGTAGTCCCAGCGGATATAATTCACCCCTCCACTTT | CASSSPSGYNSPLHF
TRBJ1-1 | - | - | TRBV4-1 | TGCGCCAGCAGCCAAGATTATGGGAACACTGAAGCTTTCTTT | CASSQDYGNTEAFF
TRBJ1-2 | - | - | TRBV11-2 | TGTGCCAGCAGCCTCCGGACGGGAGACTATGGCTACACCTTC | CASSLRTGDYGYTF
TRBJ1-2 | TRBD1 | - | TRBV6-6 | TGTGCCAGCAGAGGACAGGGTCTCTATGGCTACACCTTC | CASRGQGLYGYTF
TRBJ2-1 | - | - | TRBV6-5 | TGTGCCAGCAGTTCCGGGGGCCGGGGGGCCTACAATGAGCAGTTCTTC | CASSSGGRGAYNEQFF
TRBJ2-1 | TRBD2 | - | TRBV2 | TGTGCCAGCAGTCTAGCGGGAACGGGGAATGAGCAGTTCTTC | CASSLAGTGNEQFF
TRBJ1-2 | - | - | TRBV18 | TGTGCCAGCTCACCTTACGGGGAGAACTATGGCTACACCTTC | CASSPYGENYGYTF
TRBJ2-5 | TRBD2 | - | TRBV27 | TGTGCCAGCAGTAAACTAGCGGGGAGGGAGACCCAGTACTTC | CASSKLAGRETQYF
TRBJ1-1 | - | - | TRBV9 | TGTGCCAGCAGCGTAGGTGGGCGCATGAACACTGAAGCTTTCTTT | CASSVGGRMNTEAFF
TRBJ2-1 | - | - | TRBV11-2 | TGTGCCAGCAGCTTAGAACGGGGGCATGAGCAGTTCTTC | CASSLERGHEQFF
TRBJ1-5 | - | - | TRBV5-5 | TGTGCCAGCAGCCCCTTTTTTCTCAAGGGCAATCAGCCCCAGCATTTT | CASSPFFLKGNQPQHF
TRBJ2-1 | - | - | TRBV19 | TGTGCCAGTAGCGGGAGCAAGACTAGGTTGCTGAATGAGCAGTTCTTC | CASSGSKTRLLNEQFF
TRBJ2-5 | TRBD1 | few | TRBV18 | TGTGCCAGCTCATCGGACAGGAGGACCCAGTACTTC | CASSSDRRTQYF
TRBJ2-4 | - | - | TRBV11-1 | TGTGCCAGCAGCCCAATGGAGGGGAACATTCAGTACTTC | CASSPMEGNIQYF
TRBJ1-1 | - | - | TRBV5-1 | TGCGCCAGCAGCTTGGGGGACCTACCAGTTGGGTATACTGAAGCTTTCTTT | CASSLGDLPVGYTEAFF
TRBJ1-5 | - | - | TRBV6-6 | TGTGCCAGCACCCACCGGAATAGCAATCAGCCCCAGCATTTT | CASTHRNSNQPQHF
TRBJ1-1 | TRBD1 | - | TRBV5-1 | TGCGCCAGCAGCTTGGTGAGGACAGGGAGTACTGAAGCTTTCTTT | CASSLVRTGSTEAFF
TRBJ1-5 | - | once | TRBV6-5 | TGTGCCAGCAGTTACGGCCGGGCCTCCAATCAGCCCCAGCATTTT | CASSYGRASNQPQHF
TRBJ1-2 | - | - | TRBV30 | TGTGCCTGGAGCCCCCGCGGGGGGAGTCCCTATGGCTACACCTTC | CAWSPRGGSPYGYTF
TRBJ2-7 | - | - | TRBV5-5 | TGTGCCAGCAGCTTCCCGAGACAGGAACTTTCCTACGAGCAGTACTTC | CASSFPRQELSYEQYF
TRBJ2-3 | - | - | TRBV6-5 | TGTGCCAGCAGTTACATCGGGACTAGCACAGATACGCAGTATTTT | CASSYIGTSTDTQYF
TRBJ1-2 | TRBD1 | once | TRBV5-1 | TGCGCCAGCAGCTTGGTGAAACCAGGGGGCAGAAACTATGGCTACACCTTC | CASSLVKPGGRNYGYTF
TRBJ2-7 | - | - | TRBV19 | TGTGCCAGTAGTACAACAGGGAACTCCTACGAGCAGTACTTC | CASSTTGNSYEQYF
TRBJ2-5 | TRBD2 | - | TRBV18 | TGTGCCAGCTCACCGACGGGGGGAACGGAGACCCAGTACTTC | CASSPTGGTETQYF
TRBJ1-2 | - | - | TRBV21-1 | TGTGCCAGCAGCAAAGCAGGGCAGGGGAGCTATGGCTACACCTTC | CASSKAGQGSYGYTF
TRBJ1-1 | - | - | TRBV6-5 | TGTGCCAGCAGTTATTCGGTTAACACTGAAGCTTTCTTT | CASSYSVNTEAFF
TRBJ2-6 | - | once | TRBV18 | TGTGCCAGCTCACCATCTGTTAGCGTGAAGTCTGGGGCCAACGTCCTGACTTTC | CASSPSVSVKSGANVLTF
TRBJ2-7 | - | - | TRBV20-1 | TGCAGTGCTACCGACACCTACGAGCAGTACTTC | CSATDTYEQYF
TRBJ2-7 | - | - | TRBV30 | TGTGCCTGGACTCCTTCCCGGGGCTTAATCTACGAGCAGTACTTC | CAWTPSRGLIYEQYF
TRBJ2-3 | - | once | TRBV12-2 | TGTGCAAGTCGCTTAGCGAGGCGGGCAGCCAATCTCACAGATACGCAGTATTTT | CASRLARRAANLTDTQYF
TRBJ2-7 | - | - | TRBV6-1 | TGTGCCAGCAGTGAAGGGGGCGCGTACTACGAGCAGTACTTC | CASSEGGAYYEQYF
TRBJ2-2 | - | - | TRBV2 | TGTGCCAGCAAGGTCGGGAGTGGTTTCGCCGGGGAGCTGTTTTTT | CASKVGSGFAGELFF